This T cell receptor (beta chain) was identified in a study of blood T cell repertoires in COVID-19. Study-wide background: Acute and convalescent COVID-19 samples came from the United States, Italy and Spain.

Recovery among Cohort 3 donors was established by two negative PCRs, clearance, or symptom resolution. Original handling: Nucleated cell counts were estimated from reference gene primer amplification. Assay used: immunoSEQ multiplex PCR; TCRdb lists only in-frame clones, some missing. V, J and clone size derive from that table, while D and trimming were established from the DNA sequence. The table shows some 200,000 clones, with roughly nine tenths occurring only once. Germline V gene sequence: CDR1 SGHVS, CDR2 FQNEAQ. The CDR3 sequence is 13 residues long. V lost 1 base to trimming and J lost 5 bases, with 9 bases between them. This clone appeared once.

The origin of this receptor is a woman in her 30s who had recovered from COVID-19. The sample comprised PBMCs or T cells enriched from blood (not recorded which). This rearrangement joins TRBV7-8 to TRBJ2-7; D remains ambiguous. The CDR3: CASSLGFEDEQYF. The DNA of the CDR3 is TGTGCCAGCAGCTTAGGCTTCGAGGACGAGCAGTACTTC.